This T cell receptor (beta chain) was obtained from a study of cytomegalovirus exposure and HLA in healthy donors (dated by TCRdb to 2016 to 2017). Background on the whole study: An earlier analysis of several hundred of the donors reported 250 to 300 Gb of sequence data and some 110 million unique TCR beta sequences obtained from roughly 170 million T cells. An early release covering more than 500 HLA-typed donors comprised approximately 290 gigabases of sequencing data and roughly 85 million unique TCR sequences. Of the approximately 400 genotyped donors, around 81% fell in the genetic ancestry cluster associated with self-reported Caucasian donors. The study aimed to test whether signatures of past pathogen exposure could be identified by cataloging public T cell receptors. The study used immunosequencing to profile the T cell repertoires of approximately 630 subjects and linked those repertoires to cytomegalovirus serostatus. In addition to the first cohort of around 670 subjects, a separate validation cohort of about 120 different subjects was used. To predict cytomegalovirus infection status, the study combined high-throughput TCR immunosequencing, statistical association of individual TCRs with disease status, and machine learning. A later analysis re-analyzed previously published TCR beta repertoires from roughly 690 donors and added high-resolution HLA genotyping to study TCR occurrence patterns. Rather than drawing on any new phenotypic data, the later analysis identified candidate immune exposures from TCR beta sequences and the way those sequences occurred across donors. In an earlier analysis of 587 of the donors, high-throughput TCR beta sequencing was used to judge whether each TCR beta V gene segment behaved as functional or pseudogenic. Donor age, sex, ethnicity and CMV serostatus were compiled alongside the repertoire data. A later genetic analysis took genome-wide SNP genotypes for about 55% of the 666 donors and used that subset as a discovery cohort. Every repertoire in the discovery cohort had been generated on one and the same sequencing platform. HLA typing covered class I and class II loci at four-digit resolution. Typing coverage varied by locus: about 629-640 donors for A, B, C, DRB1 and DQB1; roughly 560 for DQA1; more than 600 for DPA1; 450 to 480 for DPB1. Roughly five DR-DQ haplotypes were treated as single units for association and clustering because of strong linkage in the cohort. Across around 400 genotyped donors of the cohort, an average of about 220,000 unique TCR beta nucleotide sequences per donor were sequenced, and 15% to 20% of those sequences were non-productive.

To prepare the library, the immunoSEQ multiplex PCR assay was applied. A mixture of 60 forward primers for TCR Vbeta segments and 13 reverse primers for TCR Jbeta segments was used in the multiplex PCR. The CDR3 region of rearranged TCR beta genes was amplified from genomic DNA by a multiplex PCR assay. On the Illumina HiSeq System, the amplified TCR beta libraries were sequenced as 87-base-pair reads. The study's own analysis went as follows. In a later analysis, tens of millions of unique TCR beta chains were counted across the 650 to 750 repertoires, and approximately 11 million of these chains were shared by at least two donors. To remove PCR and sequencing errors, raw reads were error-corrected and collapsed into unique sequences using a nearest-neighbor algorithm that merged closely related sequences. Alignment of CDR3 sequences to IMGT reference sequences was used to assign V, D and J gene segments. For a sequence to be retained, a match of at least six nucleotides was required to both a V gene segment and a J gene segment. A rearrangement counted as productive if the CDR3 had no stop codons and remained in frame with V and J, and every other rearrangement counted as non-productive. Following IMGT convention, CDR3 was defined as the stretch from the second conserved V-encoded cysteine up to the conserved J-encoded phenylalanine. The earlier analysis of 587 of the donors excluded sequences that lacked an unambiguous match to a single V gene segment. An earlier analysis of fewer than 750 of the donors classified V segments as functional when productive rearrangements were above 56.7% and as segregating when the standard deviation between donors was above 5%. A statistical classification framework was developed to diagnose cytomegalovirus status using the catalog of TCR beta chain sequences. In a later analysis, TCR nucleotide sequences were compared against IMGT/GENE-DB human TR gene sequences so that V and J genes could be assigned. In a later analysis, CDR3 sequences and most-parsimonious VDJ recombination scenarios were assigned using the TCRdist pipeline. In a later analysis, each TCR beta chain was defined by its CDR3 amino acid sequence together with its V-gene family, and reads without a unique V-gene family were excluded. A later analysis removed nearly 600 highly shared, low-generation-probability nucleotide sequences to deal with suspected cross-contamination and a sequencing artifact. A later analysis calculated a clonal expansion index for each public chain from normalized within-repertoire ranks of inferred template counts. In a later analysis, generation probabilities were computed using a VDJ recombination model fitted to out-of-frame rearrangements, and the results were checked against IGoR. A later analysis scored TCR-TCR, TCR-HLA and TCR-CMV co-occurrence with hypergeometric tests, applying a repertoire-size bias correction to TCR pairs. To estimate false discovery rates, a later analysis permuted the HLA or CMV assignments 20 times. A later analysis grouped co-occurring TCRs with DBSCAN, adding TCRdist sequence similarity when clustering within HLA-allele-positive subsets. Repertoires with fewer than 30,000 or more than 120,000 public chains were left out of co-occurrence clustering, as were a few repertoires with anomalous nucleotide sharing. TCRdb provides this immuneACCESS table in a form limited to in-frame rearrangements. Some clones are lacking; in checked studies, under half of them reflect an unresolved V gene, and why the rest are absent is not known. From that table come the V and J calls and clone size; the DNA was used to work out D and trimming. The sample yields some 130,000 clones; 70% to 80% were counted once. The ten largest make up 1.5% of the sample.

What the research found in general, with its limitations: Presence/absence analyses assumed roughly uniform sequencing depth across donors, an assumption that may not hold. While some public TCRs were present in many individuals, most TCR sequences turned up only very rarely across donors. This cohort had only TCR beta chains sequenced, and the lack of alpha or paired-chain data limited which features could be detected. The only immune exposure information available for the cohort was CMV serostatus. A later analysis reported that several top co-occurrence clusters appeared linked to parvovirus B19, influenza, CMV and Epstein-Barr virus. A cluster of highly shared sequence variants was judged likely to be a technical artifact of the sequencing pipeline. It was suggested by the authors that the approach could potentially be generalized to other disease states and immunological phenotypes. In a later analysis, most CMV-associated TCR beta chains were found to appear HLA-restricted, with HLA associations seemingly driven largely by CMV exposure. Broadly in line with IMGT annotations, most TCR beta V segments showed up in productive rearrangements about 87% or about 30% of the time in an earlier analysis of 450 to 750 of the donors. The classifier was reported to diagnose cytomegalovirus status with high specificity and sensitivity in both the original cohort and the validation cohort. V-gene and J-gene trimming of TCR beta chains was associated with a missense DCLRE1C variant in a later genetic analysis, and the association was replicated in an independent cohort. In a later analysis, HLA-associated TCR beta chains showed more clonal expansion and lower generation probabilities than non-associated chains that were equally common. A further reported finding was that TCR beta sequences accurately predicted the HLA-A and HLA-B alleles for most subjects in the first cohort. Assigning TCR associations to individual alleles was difficult when HLA alleles, especially DR and DQ, strongly co-occurred. Compared with the roughly 700-donor mean, donors in an Asian-associated ancestry cluster had fewer N-insertions in productive TCRs, according to a later genetic analysis. A later analysis associated 16,951 TCR beta sequences with specific HLA alleles at a false discovery rate of 0.05. A later analysis found that TCR association rates varied across HLA loci, with DRB1 alleles showing the most associated TCRs and HLA-C alleles the fewest. Three of the identified cytomegalovirus-associated TCR beta chains were confirmed in vitro to be specific for cytomegalovirus antigens. Because counts were too low, roughly 17 rarely observed V segments, including chromosome 9 orphons, were left out of the earlier analysis of about 620 of the donors. The study gave a list of some 150 TCR beta chains associated with cytomegalovirus. HLA typing was unavailable for some donors at each locus, so association tests used only the typed subset. Linkage disequilibrium might explain the correlated functional status among segregating V segments, but an unknown experimental factor could not be ruled out.

The cohort comprised hundreds of healthy bone marrow donors. All cohort members were sampled while nominally healthy, although unrecorded immune exposures were likely present. The donor was CMV seronegative and was included in the group of about 350 seronegative cohort members. A peripheral blood sample was provided by each donor, and peripheral blood mononuclear cells were used for TCR beta sequencing. Genomic DNA extraction from the blood cell samples was performed with the Qiagen DNeasy Blood Extraction Kit. As to this clone: Its antigen specificity is not known. Within one base of it there is no much larger clone, and no base qualities were kept.

This TCR derives from a female donor in good health and CMV-seronegative. Sequencing was done on a sample of PBMCs.

The CDR3 protein sequence reads: CASSFSGYGYTF. In nucleotides, the sequence is TGTGCCAGCAGCTTTTCAGGGTATGGCTACACCTTC. This sequence uses TRBV7-2 and TRBJ1-2; TRBD1 could be the D gene, as 5 bases match. The germline V gene provides CDR1 SGHTA and CDR2 FQGNSA. The CDR3 sequence holds 12 residues, the cysteine and phenylalanine included. CDR3 DNA only is kept here, 36 bases in frame from base 1. V gives up 3 bases and J gives up 5 bases, and the segment between their germline ends measures 7 bases.